The entry below gives a single T cell receptor (beta chain) sequence along with its context. Using immunoSEQ multiplex PCR, the repertoire was profiled, and TCRdb retains in-frame clones only, with some absent. This table has some 130,000 clones, roughly 90% appearing once. The record originates from a study of control samples from healthy donors and cancer patients. Germline V gives CDR1 MNHEY, CDR2 SMNVEV (reference sequence). This CDR3 is built from 14 residues. Trimming took off 7 bases at V and 2 bases at J, with 13 bases between the two ends. The clonotype comes from a man younger than 30 in good health. Sequenced material: blood. The chain couples TRBV27 to TRBJ2-3, with D uncertain. The CDR3 is CASTPHGVTDTQYF. In nucleotides, the CDR3 is TGTGCCAGCACCCCTCATGGGGTCACAGATACGCAGTATTTT.